Below are 4 T cell receptor beta chains sequenced from a single sample in a study of T cell changes during pregnancy in multiple sclerosis (dated by TCRdb to between 2018 and 2021). Receptor libraries were prepared by the immunoSEQ multiplex PCR assay. TCRdb obtained this table from immuneACCESS and retained in-frame rearrangements with V and J assigned. These tables miss some clones; where compared with another copy, unresolved V genes account for less than half of the shortfall, and the remainder is unexplained. The sample yields under 110,000 clones; about 91% were counted once. The leading ten clones occupy 2.5% to 3.5% of the sample. The specimen was peripheral blood, collected in the second trimester of pregnancy. The receptor source for this set is a female donor with multiple sclerosis, enrolled in a pregnancy study.

V gene TRBV2 combines with J gene TRBJ2-7; 10 positions agree with TRBD1. The CDR3 is 15 amino acids. The trim removed 3 bases at V and 5 bases at J, leaving 7 bases unmatched. Per germline, CDR1 SNHLY and CDR2 FYNNEI. For the CDR3, the DNA is TGTGCCAGCAGTGACCGGACAGGGGGGCGGAACGAGCAGTACTTC. The encoded protein is CASSDRTGGRNEQYF.

This clone has only a few counts. V gene TRBV6-6 combines with J gene TRBJ2-7; 8 positions agree with TRBD1. CDR3 length: 15 amino acids. The germline gives CDR1 MNHNY, CDR2 SVGAGI (reference sequence). With V trimmed by 7 bases and J by 2 bases, 10 bases remained unmatched. The chain's CDR3 is CASTNSGTGPYEQYF. The CDR3 DNA reads TGTGCCAGCACCAACTCCGGGACAGGTCCCTACGAGCAGTACTTC.

The rearrangement links TRBV7-9 to TRBJ2-4; 7 nucleotides align to TRBD2. This CDR3 contains 16 residues. V lost 0 bases and J lost 4; bases outside the gene matches: 6. The germline CDR1 and CDR2 sequences are SEHNR and FQNEAQ (reference sequence). The CDR3 is CASSLAGEGSKNIQYF. CDR3 sequence (DNA): TGTGCCAGCAGCTTAGCAGGGGAGGGTTCGAAAAACATTCAGTACTTC.

This rearrangement joins TRBV7-9 to TRBJ1-5, with D uncertain. V was clipped by 4 bases and J by 1 base, with 8 bases between them. In germline, CDR1 is SEHNR, CDR2 FQNEAQ (reference sequence). The CDR3 contains 14 residues. CDR3 sequence: CASSSPGSNQPQHF. The CDR3 DNA reads as TGTGCCAGCAGCTCCCCCGGGAGCAATCAGCCCCAGCATTTT. Using reference TRBV7-9 and TRBJ1-5 for the parts outside the CDR3, the full variable domain is DTGVSQNPRHKITKRGQNVTFRCDPISEHNRLYWYRQTLGQGPEFLTYFQNEAQLEKSRLLSDRFSAERPKGSFSTLEIQRTEQGDSAMYLCASSSPGSNQPQHFGDGTRLSIL.